In its sample, the clone carrying this TCR beta chain was seen a few times. Its antigen remains unknown. V lost 6 bases and J lost 0, with 18 bases in between. The CDR3 totals 18 residues. Germline V lookup: CDR1 SEHNR, CDR2 FQNEAQ (reference sequence). This record belongs to a study of blood T cells in healthy people across ages. Study observations and caveats: Comparison with aged donors showed that long-lived donors had more naive CD4+ cells and higher diversity. TCR beta diversity per million T cells fell roughly linearly with age.

Healthy Caucasians from Russia aged about 6 to 90 served as donors. Every participating donor contributed roughly 10 milliliters of peripheral blood through a draw. A sample-barcoded 5' primer and a J-beta primer mix were used in a second PCR of about 6 to 12 cycles. TCRdb passed the 5' RACE reads through MiXCR, listing each CDR3 protein once. The sample gives approximately 1,000,000 distinct CDR3 sequences, roughly 45% of which show up once; about 20% is in the top ten. The source material was blood. The J gene is TRBJ2-6, the V gene TRBV7-9; a weak D match, TRBD2 (6 bases). The source of this sequence is a woman in her sixties in good health. CDR3 amino acids: CASRGRFVGDSGANVLTF. The CDR3 DNA follows: TGTGCCAGCAGGGGGAGGTTTGTCGGTGACTCTGGGGCCAACGTCCTGACTTTC.